This T cell receptor (beta chain) was captured by sequencing in a study of cytomegalovirus exposure and HLA in healthy donors. Overall study context: The use of the same platform for the roughly 130 validation repertoires and the roughly 700 first-cohort repertoires was reported by a later analysis.

Separation from the roughly 700-subject first cohort characterized the roughly 120-subject validation cohort, to which the donors belonged. The method was immunoSEQ multiplex PCR; TCRdb's version includes in-frame clones alone and lacks a portion of them. The sample has more than 60,000 clones, around 97% seen once. The sequenced sample was PBMCs. The TCR was taken from a woman aged 18-29 years in good health and CMV-seropositive.

CDR3 region: CASSSRPWVDGGYTF. The CDR3 DNA is TGTGCCAGCAGCTCTAGACCCTGGGTTGACGGTGGCTACACCTTC. The chain uses TRBV5-5 and TRBJ1-2; no clear D. Between the trimmed V and J ends, which lost 3 bases and 7 bases, there was a span of 19 bases. The CDR3 sequence is 15 residues long. The germline gives CDR1 SGHKS, CDR2 YYEKEE (reference sequence).